The source of this T cell receptor (beta chain) is a study of cytomegalovirus exposure and HLA in healthy donors. Whole-study context: A prior analysis found 90 million to 120 million unique TCR beta sequences from 150 million to 200 million T cells. Study results and caveats: It was about 180 TCR beta chains that were listed as cytomegalovirus-associated. For TCR beta chains, V- and J-gene trimming was later linked to a missense DCLRE1C variant.

As regards this clone: Its antigen is not known.

Primers: 60 Vbeta forward and 13 Jbeta reverse. Libraries were prepared by immunoSEQ multiplex PCR; TCRdb keeps only in-frame clonotypes and omits some of them. The sample records about 130,000 clones, roughly three quarters being singletons. The CDR3 is made up of 18 amino acids. V shed 1 base and J 10 bases; nucleotides not matched to a gene: 18. Germline CDR1 and CDR2: MNHNS and SASEGT. The clonotype was recovered from a man aged 25-45 years in good health and CMV-seronegative. What was sequenced was PBMCs. The chain recombines TRBV6-1 with TRBJ2-5, with 10 bases matching TRBD2. CDR3 protein: CASSEVATVVMSGRDQYF. The CDR3 region has the DNA TGTGCCAGCAGTGAAGTTGCCACCGTGGTGATGAGCGGGAGGGACCAGTACTTC.